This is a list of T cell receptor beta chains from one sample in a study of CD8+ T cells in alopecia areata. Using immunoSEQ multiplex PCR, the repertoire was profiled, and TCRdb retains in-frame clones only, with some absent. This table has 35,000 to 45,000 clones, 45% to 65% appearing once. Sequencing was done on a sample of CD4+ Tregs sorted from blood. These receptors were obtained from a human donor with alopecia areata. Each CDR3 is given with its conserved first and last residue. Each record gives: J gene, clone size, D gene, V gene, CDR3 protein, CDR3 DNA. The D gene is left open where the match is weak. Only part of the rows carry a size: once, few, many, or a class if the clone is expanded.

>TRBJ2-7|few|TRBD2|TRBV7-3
CASSLGTTSYEQYF
TGTGCCAGCAGCTTGGGGACTACATCCTACGAGCAGTACTTC
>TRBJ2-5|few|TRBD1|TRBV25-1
CASSGSTGERTQYF
TGTGCCAGCAGTGGGTCGACAGGGGAAAGGACCCAGTACTTC
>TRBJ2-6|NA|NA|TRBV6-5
CASSSEAGANVLTF
TGTGCCAGCAGTTCGGAAGCTGGGGCCAACGTCCTGACTTTC
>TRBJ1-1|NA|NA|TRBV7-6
CASSLVLQGLGEAFF
TGTGCCAGCAGCTTAGTGCTCCAGGGGCTGGGTGAAGCTTTCTTT
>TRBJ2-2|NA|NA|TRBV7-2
CASSYPWGATGTGELFF
TGTGCCAGCAGTTATCCCTGGGGGGCCACGGGCACCGGGGAGCTGTTTTTT
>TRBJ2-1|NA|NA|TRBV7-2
CASSSVLLSYNEQFF
TGTGCCAGCAGCTCGGTCTTACTCTCCTACAATGAGCAGTTCTTC
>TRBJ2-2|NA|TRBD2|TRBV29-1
CSVVAGLAGGAGELFF
TGCAGCGTTGTGGCAGGGCTAGCGGGAGGTGCCGGGGAGCTGTTTTTT
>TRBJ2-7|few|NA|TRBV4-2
CASSQRLPYEQYF
TGTGCCAGCAGCCAACGTTTACCATACGAGCAGTACTTC
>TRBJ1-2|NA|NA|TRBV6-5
CASSYGQVYGYTF
TGTGCCAGCAGTTACGGGCAGGTCTATGGCTACACCTTC
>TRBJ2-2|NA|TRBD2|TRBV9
CASSVGLAGAGELFF
TGTGCCAGCAGCGTGGGCCTAGCGGGAGCCGGGGAGCTGTTTTTT